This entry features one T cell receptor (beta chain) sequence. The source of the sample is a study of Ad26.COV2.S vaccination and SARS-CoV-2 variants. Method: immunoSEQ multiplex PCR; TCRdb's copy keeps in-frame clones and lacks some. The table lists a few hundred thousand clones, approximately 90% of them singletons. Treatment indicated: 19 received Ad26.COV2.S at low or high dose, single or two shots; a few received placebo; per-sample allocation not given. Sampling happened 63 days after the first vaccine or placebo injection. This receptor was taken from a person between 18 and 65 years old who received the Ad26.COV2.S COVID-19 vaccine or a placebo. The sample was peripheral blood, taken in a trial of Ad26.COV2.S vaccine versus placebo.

The CDR3 loop reads CASSLRGRGYF. In nucleotides, the CDR3 is TGTGCCAGCAGTTTGCGGGGGCGGGGGTACTTC. V usage is TRBV28 and J usage is TRBJ2-7, with D maybe TRBD2 (7 bases). This CDR3 comprises 11 residues. In germline, CDR1 is MDHEN, CDR2 SYDVKM. Between the trimmed V and J ends, which lost 3 bases and 12 bases, there was a span of 12 bases. The variable domain in full, with the rest retrieved from reference TRBV28 and TRBJ2-7, is DVKVTQSSRYLVKRTGEKVFLECVQDMDHENMFWYRQDPGLGLRLIYFSYDVKMKEKGDIPEGYSVSREKKERFSLILESASTNQTSMYLCASSLRGRGYFGPGTRLTVT.